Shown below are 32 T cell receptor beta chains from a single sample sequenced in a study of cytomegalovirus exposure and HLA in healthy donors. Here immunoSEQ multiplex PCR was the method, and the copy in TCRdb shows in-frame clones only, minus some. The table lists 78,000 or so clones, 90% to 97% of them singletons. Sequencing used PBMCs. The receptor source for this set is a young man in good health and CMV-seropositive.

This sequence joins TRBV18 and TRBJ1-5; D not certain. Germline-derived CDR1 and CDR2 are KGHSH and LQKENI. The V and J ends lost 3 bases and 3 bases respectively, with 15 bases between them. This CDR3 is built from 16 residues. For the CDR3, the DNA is TGTGCCAGCTCACCCTCTTCTGGGCAGCTCAATCAGCCCCAGCATTTT. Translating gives CASSPSSGQLNQPQHF. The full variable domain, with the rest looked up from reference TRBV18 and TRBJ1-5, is NAGVMQNPRHLVRRRGQEARLRCSPMKGHSHVYWYRQLPEEGLKFMVYLQKENIIDESGMPKERFSAEFPKEGPSILRIQQVVRGDSAAYFCASSPSSGQLNQPQHFGDGTRLSIL.

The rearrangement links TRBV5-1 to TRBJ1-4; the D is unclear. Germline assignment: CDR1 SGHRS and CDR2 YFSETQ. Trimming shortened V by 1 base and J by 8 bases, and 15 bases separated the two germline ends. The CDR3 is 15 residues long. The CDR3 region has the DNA TGCGCCAGCAGCTTGTATGACCCCGGAGGCGAAAAACTGTTTTTT. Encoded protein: CASSLYDPGGEKLFF.

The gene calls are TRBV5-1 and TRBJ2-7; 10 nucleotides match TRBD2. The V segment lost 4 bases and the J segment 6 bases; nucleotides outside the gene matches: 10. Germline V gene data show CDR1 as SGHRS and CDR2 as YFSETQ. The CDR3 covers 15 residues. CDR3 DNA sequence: TGCGCCAGCAGCGGGGACGGGACTAGCGACCTCGAGCAGTACTTC. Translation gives CASSGDGTSDLEQYF.

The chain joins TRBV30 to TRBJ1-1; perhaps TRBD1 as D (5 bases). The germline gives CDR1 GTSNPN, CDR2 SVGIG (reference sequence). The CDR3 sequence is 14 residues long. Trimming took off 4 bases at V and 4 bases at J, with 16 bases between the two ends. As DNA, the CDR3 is TGTGCCTGGACCTTACCAGGGATAGGCACTGAAGCTTTCTTT. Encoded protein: CAWTLPGIGTEAFF.

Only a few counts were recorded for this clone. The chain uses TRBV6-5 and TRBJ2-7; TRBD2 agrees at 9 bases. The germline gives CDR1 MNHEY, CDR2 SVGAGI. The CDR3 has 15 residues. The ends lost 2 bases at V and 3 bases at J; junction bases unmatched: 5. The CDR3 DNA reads TGTGCCAGCAGTTACGGTCTAGCGGGGTACTACGAGCAGTACTTC. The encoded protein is CASSYGLAGYYEQYF.

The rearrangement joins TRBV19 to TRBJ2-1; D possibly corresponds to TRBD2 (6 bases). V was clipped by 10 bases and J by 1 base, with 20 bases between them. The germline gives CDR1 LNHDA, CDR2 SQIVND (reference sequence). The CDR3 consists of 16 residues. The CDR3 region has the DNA TGTGCCACCCGAGGTGGCGGGAAAAGGTCCTACAATGAGCAGTTCTTC. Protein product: CATRGGGKRSYNEQFF.

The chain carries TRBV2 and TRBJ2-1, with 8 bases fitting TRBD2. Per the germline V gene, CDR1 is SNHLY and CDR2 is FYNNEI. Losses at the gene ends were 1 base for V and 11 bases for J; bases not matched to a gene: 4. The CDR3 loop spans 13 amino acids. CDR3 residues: CASSEVGLVKQFF. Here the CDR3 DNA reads TGTGCCAGCAGTGAAGTGGGACTAGTAAAGCAGTTCTTC.

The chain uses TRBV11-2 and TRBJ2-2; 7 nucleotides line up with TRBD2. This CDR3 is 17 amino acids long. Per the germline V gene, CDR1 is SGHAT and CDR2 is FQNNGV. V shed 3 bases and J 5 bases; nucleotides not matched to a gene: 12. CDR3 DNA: TGTGCCAGCAGCTTCTCTAGCGGCGGTGAGGGTACCGGGGAGCTGTTTTTT. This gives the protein CASSFSSGGEGTGELFF. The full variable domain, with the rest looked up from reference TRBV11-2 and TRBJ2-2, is EAGVAQSPRYKIIEKRQSVAFWCNPISGHATLYWYQQILGQGPKLLIQFQNNGVVDDSQLPKDRFSAERLKGVDSTLKIQPAKLEDSAVYLCASSFSSGGEGTGELFFGEGSRLTVL.

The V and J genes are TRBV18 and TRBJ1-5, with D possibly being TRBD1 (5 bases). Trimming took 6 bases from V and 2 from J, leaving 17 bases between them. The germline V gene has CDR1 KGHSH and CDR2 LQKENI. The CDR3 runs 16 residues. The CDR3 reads CASSRDSRRGNQPQHF. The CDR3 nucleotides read TGTGCCAGCTCCCGGGACTCCAGACGGGGCAATCAGCCCCAGCATTTT.

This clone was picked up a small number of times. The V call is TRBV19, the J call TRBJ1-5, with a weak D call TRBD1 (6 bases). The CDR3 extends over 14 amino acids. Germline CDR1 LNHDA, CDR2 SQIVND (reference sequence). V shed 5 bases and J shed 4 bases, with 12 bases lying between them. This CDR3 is CASSPQGRNQPQHF. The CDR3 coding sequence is TGTGCCAGTAGTCCGCAGGGGAGAAATCAGCCCCAGCATTTT.

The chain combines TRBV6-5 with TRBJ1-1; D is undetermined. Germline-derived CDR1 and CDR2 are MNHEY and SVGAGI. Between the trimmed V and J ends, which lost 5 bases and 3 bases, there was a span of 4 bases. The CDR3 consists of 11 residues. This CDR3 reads CASSVDTEAFF. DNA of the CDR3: TGTGCCAGCAGTGTCGACACTGAAGCTTTCTTT.

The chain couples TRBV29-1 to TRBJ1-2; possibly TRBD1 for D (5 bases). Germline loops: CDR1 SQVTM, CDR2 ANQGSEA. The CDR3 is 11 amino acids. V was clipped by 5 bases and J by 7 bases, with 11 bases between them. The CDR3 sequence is CSVLGGTGYTF. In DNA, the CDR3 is TGCAGCGTTCTCGGGGGAACTGGCTACACCTTC.

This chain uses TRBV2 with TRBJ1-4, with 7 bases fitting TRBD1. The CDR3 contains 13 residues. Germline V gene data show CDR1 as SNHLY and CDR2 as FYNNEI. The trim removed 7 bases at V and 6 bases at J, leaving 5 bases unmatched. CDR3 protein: CASNSGTDEKLFF. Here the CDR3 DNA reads TGTGCCAGCAACTCTGGGACAGATGAAAAACTGTTTTTT.

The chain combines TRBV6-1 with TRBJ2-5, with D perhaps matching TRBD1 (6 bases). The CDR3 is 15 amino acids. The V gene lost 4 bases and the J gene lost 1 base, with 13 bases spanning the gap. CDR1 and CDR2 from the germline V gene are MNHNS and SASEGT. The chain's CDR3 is CASSAHGQFQETQYF. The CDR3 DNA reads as TGTGCCAGCAGTGCTCACGGACAGTTCCAAGAGACCCAGTACTTC.

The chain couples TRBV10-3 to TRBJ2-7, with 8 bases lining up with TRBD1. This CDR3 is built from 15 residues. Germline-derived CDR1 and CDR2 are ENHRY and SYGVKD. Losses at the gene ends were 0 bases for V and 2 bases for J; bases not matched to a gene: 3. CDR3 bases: TGTGCCATCAGTGAGTCGGGACAGGTTCCCTACGAGCAGTACTTC. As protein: CAISESGQVPYEQYF.

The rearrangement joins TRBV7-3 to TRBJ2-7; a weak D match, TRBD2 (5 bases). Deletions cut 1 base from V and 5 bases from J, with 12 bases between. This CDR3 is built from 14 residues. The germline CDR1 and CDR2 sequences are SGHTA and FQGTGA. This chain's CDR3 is CASSLNAGSDEQYF. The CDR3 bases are TGTGCCAGCAGCTTAAATGCGGGTTCGGACGAGCAGTACTTC.

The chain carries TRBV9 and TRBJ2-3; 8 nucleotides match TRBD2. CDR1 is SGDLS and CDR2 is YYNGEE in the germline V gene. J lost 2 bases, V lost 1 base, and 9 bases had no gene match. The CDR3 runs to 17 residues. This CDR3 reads CASSVNPPSGHTDTQYF. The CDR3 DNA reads TGTGCCAGCAGCGTAAACCCCCCTAGCGGGCACACAGATACGCAGTATTTT.

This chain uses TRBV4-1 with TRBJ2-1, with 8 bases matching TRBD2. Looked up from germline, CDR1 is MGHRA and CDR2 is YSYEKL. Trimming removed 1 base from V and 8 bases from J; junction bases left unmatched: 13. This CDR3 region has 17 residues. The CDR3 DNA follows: TGCGCCAGCAGCCAAGGGCAAGGGCTAGCGGGCATGGATGAGCAGTTCTTC. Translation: CASSQGQGLAGMDEQFF.

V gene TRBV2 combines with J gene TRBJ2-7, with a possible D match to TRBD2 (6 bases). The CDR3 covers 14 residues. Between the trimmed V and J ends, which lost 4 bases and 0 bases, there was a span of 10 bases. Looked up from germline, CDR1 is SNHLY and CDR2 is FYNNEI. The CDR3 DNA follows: TGTGCCAGCAGTGGTAGTAGCGGCTCCTACGAGCAGTACTTC. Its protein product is CASSGSSGSYEQYF. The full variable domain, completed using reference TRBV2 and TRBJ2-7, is EPEVTQTPSHQVTQMGQEVILRCVPISNHLYFYWYRQILGQKVEFLVSFYNNEISEKSEIFDDQFSVERPDGSNFTLKIRSTKLEDSAMYFCASSGSSGSYEQYFGPGTRLTVT.

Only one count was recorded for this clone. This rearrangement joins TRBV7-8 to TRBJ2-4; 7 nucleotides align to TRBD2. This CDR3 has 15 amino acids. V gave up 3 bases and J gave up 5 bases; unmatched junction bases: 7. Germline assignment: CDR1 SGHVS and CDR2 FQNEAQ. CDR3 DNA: TGTGCCAGCAGCTTGGGCGGGAGCGCCCAAAACATTCAGTACTTC. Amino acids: CASSLGGSAQNIQYF.

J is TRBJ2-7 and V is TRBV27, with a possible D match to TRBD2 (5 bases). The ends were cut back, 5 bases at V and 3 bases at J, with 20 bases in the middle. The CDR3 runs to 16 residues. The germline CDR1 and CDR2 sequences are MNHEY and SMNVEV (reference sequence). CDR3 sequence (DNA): TGTGCCAGCAGTCGACATCAAGCGGTAGCGAACTACGAGCAGTACTTC. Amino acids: CASSRHQAVANYEQYF.

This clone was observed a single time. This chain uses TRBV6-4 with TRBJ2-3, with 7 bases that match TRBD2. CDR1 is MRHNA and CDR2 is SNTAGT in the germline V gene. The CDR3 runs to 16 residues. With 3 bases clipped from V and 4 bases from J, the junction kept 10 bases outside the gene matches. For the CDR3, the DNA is TGTGCCAGCAGTGAGGGAGGGTTCGATGGGGCAGATACGCAGTATTTT. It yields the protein CASSEGGFDGADTQYF.

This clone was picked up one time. The CDR3 coding sequence is TGTGCCAGCAGTTACCAAGGGGCGCAGTACTTC. Residues: CASSYQGAQYF. The genes are TRBV6-1 and TRBJ2-7, with D possibly matching TRBD1 (5 bases). The CDR3 consists of 11 residues. Trimming removed 5 bases at V and 9 bases at J, with 11 bases between. Germline V lookup: CDR1 MNHNS, CDR2 SASEGT.

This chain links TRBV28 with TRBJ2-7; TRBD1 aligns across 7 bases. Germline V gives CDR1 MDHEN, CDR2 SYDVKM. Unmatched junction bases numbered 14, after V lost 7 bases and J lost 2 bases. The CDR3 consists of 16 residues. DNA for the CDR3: TGTGCCAGCACGACCGGCCCCGACAGGGCCCCCTACGAGCAGTACTTC. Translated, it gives CASTTGPDRAPYEQYF.

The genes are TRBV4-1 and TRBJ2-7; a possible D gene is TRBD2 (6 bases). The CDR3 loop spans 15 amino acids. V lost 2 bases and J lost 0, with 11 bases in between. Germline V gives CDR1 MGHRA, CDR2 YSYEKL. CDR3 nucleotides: TGCGCCAGCAGCCAATGGGGGGATGACTCCTACGAGCAGTACTTC. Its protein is CASSQWGDDSYEQYF.

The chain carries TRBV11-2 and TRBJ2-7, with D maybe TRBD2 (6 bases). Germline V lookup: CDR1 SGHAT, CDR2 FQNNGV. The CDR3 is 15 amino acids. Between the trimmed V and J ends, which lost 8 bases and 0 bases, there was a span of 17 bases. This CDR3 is CASGSWGEPSYEQYF. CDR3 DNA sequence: TGTGCCAGCGGCTCGTGGGGGGAGCCCTCCTACGAGCAGTACTTC.

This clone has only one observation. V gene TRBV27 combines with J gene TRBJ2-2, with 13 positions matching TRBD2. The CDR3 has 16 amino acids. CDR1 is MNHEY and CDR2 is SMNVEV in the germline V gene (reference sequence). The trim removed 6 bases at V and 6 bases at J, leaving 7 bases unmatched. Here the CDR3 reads CASSPTSGRAPGELFF. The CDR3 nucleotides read TGTGCCAGCAGCCCCACTAGCGGGAGGGCCCCCGGGGAGCTGTTTTTT.

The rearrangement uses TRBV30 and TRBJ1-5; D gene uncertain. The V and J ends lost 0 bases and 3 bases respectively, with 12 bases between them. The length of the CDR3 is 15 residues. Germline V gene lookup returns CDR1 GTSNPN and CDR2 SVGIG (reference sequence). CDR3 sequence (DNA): TGTGCCTGGAGTGTACAGAGACCAGTCAATCAGCCCCAGCATTTT. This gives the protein CAWSVQRPVNQPQHF.

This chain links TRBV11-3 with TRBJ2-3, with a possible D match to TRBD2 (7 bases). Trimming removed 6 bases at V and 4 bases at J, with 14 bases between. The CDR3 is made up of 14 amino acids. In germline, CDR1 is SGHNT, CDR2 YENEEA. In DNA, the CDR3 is TGTGCCAGCAGTAGGGGGGGGAGTTCAGATACGCAGTATTTT. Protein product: CASSRGGSSDTQYF.

This CDR3 reads CASSQDRAQTDTQYF. CDR3 in DNA: TGTGCCAGCAGCCAAGACAGGGCTCAAACAGATACGCAGTATTTT. This rearrangement joins TRBV5-4 to TRBJ2-3, with 7 bases identical to TRBD1. Germline V gives CDR1 SGHNT, CDR2 YYREEE (reference sequence). The V and J ends lost 4 bases and 3 bases, in that order; junction bases with no gene match: 8. The CDR3 contains 15 residues.

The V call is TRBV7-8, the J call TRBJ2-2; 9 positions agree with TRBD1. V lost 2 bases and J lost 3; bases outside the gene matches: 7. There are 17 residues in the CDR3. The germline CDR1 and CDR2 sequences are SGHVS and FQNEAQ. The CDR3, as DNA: TGTGCCAGCAGCTTACCAGGACAGGGGATCGACACCGGGGAGCTGTTTTTT. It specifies CASSLPGQGIDTGELFF.

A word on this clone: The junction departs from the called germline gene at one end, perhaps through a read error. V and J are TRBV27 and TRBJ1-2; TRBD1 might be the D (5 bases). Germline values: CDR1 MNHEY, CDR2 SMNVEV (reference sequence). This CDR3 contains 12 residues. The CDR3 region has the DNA TGTGCCAGCAGTCCTAGGGGAGGGTCTCCGAACTTC. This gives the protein CASSPRGGSPNF.